The sample holds one count of the clone carrying this T cell receptor (beta chain). These data are taken from a study of blood T cell repertoires in COVID-19. Study as a whole: T cells, B-cell-depleted T cells, or PBMCs supplied cDNA or gDNA.

Measured with immunoSEQ multiplex PCR; TCRdb has only the in-frame clones, and not every one. Here the sample spans some 200,000 clones, roughly 80% being singletons. The CDR3 spans 15 residues. V shed 0 bases, J shed 6 bases, and the junction held 5 bases outside the gene matches. Looked up from germline, CDR1 is SGHKS and CDR2 is YYEKEE (reference sequence). The sample comprised peripheral blood. The V gene is TRBV5-5, the J gene TRBJ1-3, with 8 nucleotides matching TRBD1. The receptor was isolated from a woman at least 80 years old with acute or convalescent COVID-19. As DNA, the CDR3 is TGTGCCAGCAGCTTGGGACAGGGGTATGAAAACACCATATATTTT. This codes for CASSLGQGYENTIYF. Filled out from reference TRBV5-5 and TRBJ1-3, the complete variable domain reads DAGVTQSPTHLIKTRGQQVTLRCSPISGHKSVSWYQQVLGQGPQFIFQYYEKEERGRGNFPDRFSARQFPNYSSELNVNALLLGDSALYLCASSLGQGYENTIYFGEGSWLTVV.